This entry features one T cell receptor beta chain sequence. These data are taken from a study of blood T cell repertoires in COVID-19. Clones were read by immunoSEQ multiplex PCR, and TCRdb kept only the in-frame ones, dropping some. The profile shows roughly 70,000 clones, over 75% of them singletons. Looked up from germline, CDR1 is SGHRS and CDR2 is YFSETQ. The CDR3 length is 14 residues. Trimming stripped 2 bases from V and 2 bases from J, with 9 bases between. The chain combines TRBV5-1 with TRBJ2-3, with TRBD1 as a possible D gene (6 bases). The TCR comes from a man aged 65-85 years with acute or convalescent COVID-19. Material for sequencing was peripheral blood. The CDR3: CASSLAGDTDTQYF. The CDR3 DNA is TGCGCCAGCAGCTTAGCAGGGGACACAGATACGCAGTATTTT. The full variable domain, rest sourced from reference TRBV5-1 and TRBJ2-3, is KAGVTQTPRYLIKTRGQQVTLSCSPISGHRSVSWYQQTPGQGLQFLFEYFSETQRNKGNFPGRFSGRQFSNSRSEMNVSTLELGDSALYLCASSLAGDTDTQYFGPGTRLTVL.